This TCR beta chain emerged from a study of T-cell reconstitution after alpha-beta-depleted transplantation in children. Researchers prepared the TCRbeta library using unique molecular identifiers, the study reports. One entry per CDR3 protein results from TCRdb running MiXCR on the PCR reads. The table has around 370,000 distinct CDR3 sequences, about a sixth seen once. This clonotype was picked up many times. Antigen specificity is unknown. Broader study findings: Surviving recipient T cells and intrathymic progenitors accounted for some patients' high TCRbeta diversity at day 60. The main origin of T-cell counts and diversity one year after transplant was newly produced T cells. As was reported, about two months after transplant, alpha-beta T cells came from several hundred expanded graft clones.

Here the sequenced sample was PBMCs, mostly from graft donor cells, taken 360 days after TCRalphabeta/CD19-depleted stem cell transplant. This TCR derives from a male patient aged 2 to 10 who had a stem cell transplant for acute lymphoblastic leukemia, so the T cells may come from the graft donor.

CDR3 sequence: CASSYDRGLNGYTF. The CDR3 DNA sequence: TGCGCCAGCAGCTATGACAGGGGATTGAATGGCTACACCTTC. The chain uses TRBV5-1 and TRBJ1-2, with TRBD1 matching over 8 bases. CDR1 SGHRS and CDR2 YFSETQ come from the germline V gene. CDR3 length: 14 residues. The junction had 7 bases not matched to a gene; V was cut back by 3 bases and J by 6 bases.